The 2 T cell receptor beta chains given below trace back to one sample, sequenced in a study of cytomegalovirus exposure and HLA in healthy donors. The PCR employed 60 Vbeta primers together with 13 Jbeta primers. TCRdb keeps only in-frame clones here, not all; method: immunoSEQ multiplex PCR. Of around 130,000 clones listed, roughly four fifths are singletons. The material sequenced was PBMCs. Receptors originate from a middle-aged man in good health and CMV-seronegative.

The DNA for the CDR3 is TGCGCCAGCAGCCAAGATACCCAGGGGCCCTATGGCTACACCTTC. It specifies CASSQDTQGPYGYTF. The V and J genes are TRBV4-1 and TRBJ1-2; maybe TRBD1 (6 bases). This CDR3 region has 15 residues. Trimming shortened V by 0 bases and J by 4 bases, and 12 bases separated the two germline ends. Germline lookup yields CDR1 MGHRA and CDR2 YSYEKL.

The V call is TRBV5-6, the J call TRBJ2-7; tentatively, D is TRBD2 (7 bases). V was cut by 5 bases and J by 2 bases, with 17 bases left in between. This CDR3 region has 15 residues. Germline V gene lookup returns CDR1 SGHDT and CDR2 YYEEEE. The CDR3: CASSYITGGTYEQYF. The CDR3, as DNA: TGTGCCAGCAGTTACATAACGGGGGGCACCTACGAGCAGTACTTC.